This entry describes one T cell receptor beta chain. Those enrolled in Seattle joined during active infection and were followed longitudinally afterward. Clones were sequenced by immunoSEQ multiplex PCR, and TCRdb holds only the in-frame ones, with some missing. Altogether approximately 300,000 clones are present, just under 90% being singletons, with the ten largest covering approximately 6.5%. These data belong to a study of blood T cell repertoires in COVID-19. The sample consisted of peripheral blood. This clonotype was obtained from a woman aged 45-65 years with COVID-19, enrolled during active disease.

The CDR3 spells CASSETGGFTEAFF. Here the CDR3 DNA reads TGTGCCAGCAGCGAAACAGGGGGCTTCACTGAAGCTTTCTTT. The chain combines TRBV28 with TRBJ1-1, with 9 nucleotides matching TRBD1. The CDR3 is 14 residues long. V lost 6 bases and J lost 4; bases outside the gene matches: 6. Germline V gene lookup returns CDR1 MDHEN and CDR2 SYDVKM.